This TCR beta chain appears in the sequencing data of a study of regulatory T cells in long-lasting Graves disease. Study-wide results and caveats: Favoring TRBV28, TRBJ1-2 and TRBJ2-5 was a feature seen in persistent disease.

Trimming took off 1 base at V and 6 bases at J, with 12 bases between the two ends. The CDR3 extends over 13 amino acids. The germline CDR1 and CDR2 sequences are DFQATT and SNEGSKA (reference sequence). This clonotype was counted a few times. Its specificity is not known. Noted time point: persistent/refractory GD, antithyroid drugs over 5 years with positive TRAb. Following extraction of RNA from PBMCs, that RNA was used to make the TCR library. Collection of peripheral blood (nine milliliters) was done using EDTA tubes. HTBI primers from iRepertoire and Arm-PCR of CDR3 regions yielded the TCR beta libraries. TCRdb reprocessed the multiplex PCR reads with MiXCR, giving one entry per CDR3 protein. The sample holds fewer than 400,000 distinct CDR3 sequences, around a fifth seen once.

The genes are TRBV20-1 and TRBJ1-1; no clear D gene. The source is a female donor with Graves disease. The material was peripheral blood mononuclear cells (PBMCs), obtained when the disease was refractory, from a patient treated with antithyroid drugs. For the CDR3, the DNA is TGCAGTGCTAGAGTATCCGGCGGGGCTGAAGCTTTCTTT. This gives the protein CSARVSGGAEAFF.